These 30 T cell receptor beta chains share one sample of origin, sequenced in a study of shared clonotypes between healthy human individuals. Profiled with immunoSEQ multiplex PCR; TCRdb holds only in-frame clones, not every one. The sample lists 2,500,000 or so clones, approximately 92% occurring once. Source material: naive CD4+ T cells sorted from blood. Subset in this sample: CD45RA+ positively selected. The receptors were sampled from a man younger than 35 in good health.

Concerning this clone: Other DNA sequences in the same sample also yield this CDR3. The chain couples TRBV5-1 to TRBJ1-5; possibly TRBD1 for D (5 bases). V shed 5 bases and J shed 1 base, with 10 bases lying between them. Germline assignment: CDR1 SGHRS and CDR2 YFSETQ. The CDR3 is 14 residues long. CDR3 sequence: CASSPGGSNQPQHF. The CDR3 bases are TGCGCCAGCAGTCCGGGGGGAAGCAATCAGCCCCAGCATTTT.

Of note for this clone: Relative to the germline gene, one junction end is altered; a read error may explain this. The rearrangement uses TRBV30 and TRBJ1-2; TRBD1 is a possible D gene (6 bases). Germline V CDR1 and CDR2: GTSNPN, SVGIG (reference sequence). The CDR3 totals 12 residues. CDR3 sequence: CAWSVGQPNRVF. DNA for the CDR3: TGTGCCTGGAGTGTTGGACAGCCAAATAGGGTTTTC.

The chain recombines TRBV29-1 with TRBJ1-1; 9 bases agree with TRBD1. This CDR3 is 13 amino acids long. The trim removed 7 bases at V and 1 base at J, leaving 4 bases unmatched. CDR1 and CDR2 from the germline V gene are SQVTM and ANQGSEA. The CDR3 nucleotides read TGCAGCGCTGACAGGGGGGGGAACACTGAAGCTTTCTTT. Translated: CSADRGGNTEAFF.

The chain combines TRBV30 with TRBJ2-5, with 11 bases identical to TRBD2. The assigned J gene may be wrong: the sequence end matches TRBJ2-7 better. Germline assignment: CDR1 GTSNPN and CDR2 SVGIG (reference sequence). The CDR3 is made up of 16 amino acids. The CDR3 loop reads CAWTLGTSGSAYEQYF. CDR3 bases: TGTGCCTGGACCCTAGGGACTAGCGGATCCGCCTACGAGCAGTACTTC.

On this clone itself: The germline gene is not matched at one end of the junction; a read error may be the cause. The chain uses TRBV7-9 and TRBJ2-7; possible D gene TRBD2, 5 bases. The germline V gene encodes CDR1 SEHNR and CDR2 FQNEAQ (reference sequence). The CDR3 consists of 13 residues. CDR3 bases: TGTGCCAGCAGTTTAGTGCCCTCGGGAGAGCAGTACTTC. Residues: CASSLVPSGEQYF.

The genes are TRBV6-5 and TRBJ2-3, with unresolved D. The germline V gene encodes CDR1 MNHEY and CDR2 SVGAGI. The germline V and J ends were trimmed by 4 bases and 3 bases, with 8 bases remaining between them. This CDR3 has 13 amino acids. CDR3 DNA sequence: TGTGCCAGCAGTTCCGGGTGGACAGATACGCAGTATTTT. Its protein is CASSSGWTDTQYF.

This chain connects TRBV5-4 to TRBJ1-3; D is unresolved. V dropped 3 bases and J dropped 0 bases, with 10 bases sitting between them. Looked up from germline, CDR1 is SGHNT and CDR2 is YYREEE (reference sequence). CDR3 size: 15 residues. The CDR3 DNA sequence: TGTGCCAGCAGCTCTGCAAAAACCTCTGGAAACACCATATATTTT. Its protein product is CASSSAKTSGNTIYF.

J is TRBJ2-2 and V is TRBV6-1; D call uncertain. Germline assignment: CDR1 MNHNS and CDR2 SASEGT. The germline V and J ends were trimmed by 9 bases and 2 bases, with 7 bases remaining between them. The CDR3 consists of 12 residues. The CDR3 DNA is TGTGCCAGTTGTCTCAACACCGGGGAGCTGTTTTTT. It specifies CASCLNTGELFF.

The gene calls are TRBV2 and TRBJ1-5; 7 bases align to TRBD1. CDR3 length: 13 amino acids. Germline V gene sequence: CDR1 SNHLY, CDR2 FYNNEI. Trimming took 6 bases from V and 3 from J; bases not matched to a gene: 2. The DNA for the CDR3 is TGTGCCAGCAGGGGGACAGACAATCAGCCCCAGCATTTT. Translation: CASRGTDNQPQHF.

This chain uses TRBV7-2 with TRBJ2-7; 11 nucleotides match TRBD2. There are 17 residues in the CDR3. Losses at the gene ends were 5 bases for V and 0 bases for J; bases not matched to a gene: 9. Germline lookup yields CDR1 SGHTA and CDR2 FQGNSA. CDR3: CASSTQRTSGRSYEQYF. The CDR3 bases are TGTGCCAGCAGCACCCAGAGGACTAGCGGGCGCTCCTACGAGCAGTACTTC.

This chain connects TRBV25-1 to TRBJ1-2; D unclear. In germline, CDR1 is MGHDK, CDR2 SYGVNS. This CDR3 has 12 amino acids. V was pared by 5 bases and J by 4 bases, with 8 bases between. The CDR3 DNA reads as TGTGCCAGCAGTTGGGCCGGCTATGGCTACACCTTC. It encodes CASSWAGYGYTF.

The DNA for the CDR3 is TGTGCCACCGTTAATGGGGAGCCCCGGTTGACCCAGTACTTC. Translation gives CATVNGEPRLTQYF. The chain combines TRBV28 with TRBJ2-5; D perhaps matches TRBD2 (5 bases). CDR3 length equals 14 residues. Germline V lookup: CDR1 MDHEN, CDR2 SYDVKM. Trimming took 10 bases from V and 7 from J, leaving 22 bases between them.

As regards this clone: Other DNA sequences within the sample encode an identical CDR3. V is TRBV4-1 and J is TRBJ1-4; 9 bases line up with TRBD1. After removal of 4 bases from V and 5 bases from J, the junction contained 2 bases not matched to a gene. Germline V lookup: CDR1 MGHRA, CDR2 YSYEKL. The CDR3 loop spans 14 amino acids. CDR3 in DNA: TGCGCCAGCAGCCTCGGGACAGGGAATGAAAAACTGTTTTTT. It translates to CASSLGTGNEKLFF.

The V gene is TRBV19, the J gene TRBJ2-2, with D maybe TRBD2 (5 bases). Germline V gene data show CDR1 as LNHDA and CDR2 as SQIVND (reference sequence). This CDR3 has 14 amino acids. V was pared by 2 bases and J by 6 bases, with 10 bases between. CDR3 nucleotide sequence: TGTGCCAGTAGTATAAGAGGGCCCGCCGGGGAGCTGTTTTTT. Protein product: CASSIRGPAGELFF.

The chain carries TRBV2 and TRBJ2-1; D is undetermined. The germline gives CDR1 SNHLY, CDR2 FYNNEI. This CDR3 has 11 residues. Trimming took off 5 bases at V and 13 bases at J, with 12 bases between the two ends. The CDR3 loop is CASSPALAQFF. The CDR3 DNA is TGTGCCAGCAGTCCAGCCTTAGCCCAGTTCTTC.

A remark on this clone: Germline and junction disagree at one end, which may indicate a read error. The V and J genes are TRBV4-1 and TRBJ1-4, with TRBD1 as a possible D gene (5 bases). The CDR3 consists of 16 residues. CDR1 and CDR2 from the germline V gene are MGHRA and YSYEKL. The CDR3 reads CVSSSTDSPTNEKLFF. The CDR3 bases are TGCGTCAGCAGCTCCACAGACAGTCCAACTAATGAAAAACTGTTTTTT.

V and J are TRBV27 and TRBJ2-1, with 9 bases aligning to TRBD2. The CDR3 consists of 16 residues. Germline values: CDR1 MNHEY, CDR2 SMNVEV (reference sequence). Trimming removed 7 bases from V and 5 bases from J; junction bases left unmatched: 12. The CDR3 protein is CASTYGGRAKHNEQFF. Written as DNA, the CDR3 is TGTGCCAGCACGTACGGCGGGAGGGCCAAACACAATGAGCAGTTCTTC.

On this clone itself: The junction shows a germline mismatch at one end, possibly a read error. This chain links TRBV6-6 with TRBJ2-1; D gene unclear. CDR3 length equals 10 residues. Germline V CDR1 and CDR2: MNHNY, SVGAGI (reference sequence). The CDR3 loop reads CATSYNEQFF. CDR3 nucleotides: TGTGCCACCAGTTATAATGAGCAGTTCTTC.

V and J are TRBV18 and TRBJ2-1, with TRBD2 matching over 7 bases. V lost 2 bases, J lost 7 bases, and 2 bases stayed unmatched. CDR3 size: 13 residues. Germline V gene sequence: CDR1 KGHSH, CDR2 LQKENI. The CDR3 DNA is TGTGCCAGCTCACCAAGCGGGGTGAATGAGCAGTTCTTC. It specifies CASSPSGVNEQFF. The full variable domain, its missing parts supplied by reference TRBV18 and TRBJ2-1, is NAGVMQNPRHLVRRRGQEARLRCSPMKGHSHVYWYRQLPEEGLKFMVYLQKENIIDESGMPKERFSAEFPKEGPSILRIQQVVRGDSAAYFCASSPSGVNEQFFGPGTRLTVL.

V gene TRBV5-6 combines with J gene TRBJ1-2, with 10 bases lining up with TRBD1. J gave up 1 base and V 4 bases, and 4 bases lay outside the gene matches. CDR1 is SGHDT and CDR2 is YYEEEE in the germline V gene. The CDR3 covers 15 residues. This CDR3 reads CASSVWDRGNYGYTF. The DNA for the CDR3 is TGTGCCAGCAGCGTGTGGGACAGGGGTAACTATGGCTACACCTTC.

V and J are TRBV11-2 and TRBJ2-1; no reliable D call. The CDR3 is made up of 14 amino acids. Germline CDR1 is SGHAT and CDR2 is FQNNGV. V was cut by 3 bases and J by 8 bases, with 14 bases left in between. The CDR3 is CASSLGGFGYEQFF. The CDR3 nucleotides are TGTGCCAGCAGCTTGGGTGGCTTTGGATATGAGCAGTTCTTC. Using reference TRBV11-2 and TRBJ2-1 for the parts outside the CDR3, the full variable domain is EAGVAQSPRYKIIEKRQSVAFWCNPISGHATLYWYQQILGQGPKLLIQFQNNGVVDDSQLPKDRFSAERLKGVDSTLKIQPAKLEDSAVYLCASSLGGFGYEQFFGPGTRLTVL.

The rearrangement uses TRBV2 and TRBJ1-4; D possibly corresponds to TRBD1 (6 bases). This CDR3 contains 16 residues. Germline values: CDR1 SNHLY, CDR2 FYNNEI. Trimming shortened V by 6 bases and J by 0 bases, and 14 bases separated the two germline ends. CDR3: CASRNRDRATNEKLFF. Here the CDR3 DNA reads TGTGCCAGCAGGAACAGGGATAGAGCAACTAATGAAAAACTGTTTTTT.

The V and J genes are TRBV6-5 and TRBJ1-6; possible D gene TRBD1, 6 bases. CDR3 length equals 15 residues. CDR1 and CDR2 from the germline V gene are MNHEY and SVGAGI. V lost 6 bases, J lost 3 bases, and 12 bases lay in between. CDR3 nucleotide sequence: TGTGCCAGCAGACCCGGACAGAACTATAATTCACCCCTCCACTTT. Protein sequence: CASRPGQNYNSPLHF.

The chain couples TRBV28 to TRBJ2-5; D remains ambiguous. The germline CDR1 and CDR2 sequences are MDHEN and SYDVKM. The V and J ends lost 4 bases and 5 bases respectively, with 14 bases between them. The CDR3 is 14 residues long. This CDR3 reads CASSSRTLEETQYF. CDR3 DNA: TGTGCCAGCAGTTCCCGGACCTTGGAGGAGACCCAGTACTTC.

The genes are TRBV6-6 and TRBJ1-2; maybe TRBD1 (5 bases). The V end lost 2 bases, the J end lost 5 bases, and 15 bases lay between the germline ends. This CDR3 is built from 15 residues. From germline, CDR1 is MNHNY and CDR2 SVGAGI (reference sequence). CDR3 sequence reads: CASSYRGGFGYGYTF. The CDR3 DNA reads as TGTGCCAGCAGTTACCGGGGGGGTTTCGGTTATGGCTACACCTTC.

The chain uses TRBV18 and TRBJ1-2, with a tentative D call TRBD1 (5 bases). Trimming took off 3 bases at V and 8 bases at J, with 13 bases between the two ends. CDR3 length equals 13 residues. From germline, CDR1 is KGHSH and CDR2 LQKENI. CDR3 sequence: CASSPLQGTGYTF. The CDR3 DNA sequence: TGTGCCAGCTCACCTCTTCAGGGCACGGGCTACACCTTC.

This clone was detected once. The chain uses TRBV6-5 and TRBJ1-1; 9 nucleotides agree with TRBD1. The CDR3 has 14 residues. Germline V gene lookup returns CDR1 MNHEY and CDR2 SVGAGI. With 3 bases clipped from V and 9 bases from J, the junction kept 8 bases outside the gene matches. As DNA, the CDR3 is TGTGCCAGCAGTTATGACAGGGGGTCGGGCAAAGCTTTCTTT. It codes for CASSYDRGSGKAFF.

This rearrangement joins TRBV5-5 to TRBJ2-1, with a tentative D call TRBD1 (6 bases). V was clipped by 0 bases and J by 8 bases, with 9 bases between them. From germline, CDR1 is SGHKS and CDR2 YYEKEE (reference sequence). This CDR3 contains 13 residues. The CDR3 spells CASSLGPGDEQFF. CDR3 nucleotide sequence: TGTGCCAGCAGCTTGGGGCCAGGGGATGAGCAGTTCTTC. The variable domain in full, completed from reference TRBV5-5 and TRBJ2-1, reads DAGVTQSPTHLIKTRGQQVTLRCSPISGHKSVSWYQQVLGQGPQFIFQYYEKEERGRGNFPDRFSARQFPNYSSELNVNALLLGDSALYLCASSLGPGDEQFFGPGTRLTVL.

This clone was counted only a few times. V usage is TRBV30 and J usage is TRBJ2-7; the D is unclear. Trimming removed 5 bases from V and 2 bases from J, with 4 bases in between. Germline V gene lookup returns CDR1 GTSNPN and CDR2 SVGIG (reference sequence). This CDR3 is built from 10 residues. CDR3 residues: CAWGTYEQYF. The DNA of the CDR3 is TGTGCCTGGGGAACCTACGAGCAGTACTTC.

This chain joins TRBV5-1 and TRBJ2-2; D possibly corresponds to TRBD2 (5 bases). Germline CDR1 SGHRS, CDR2 YFSETQ. CDR3 length equals 18 residues. Deletions cut 3 bases from V and 6 bases from J, with 24 bases between. CDR3 loop: CASSSLSFRGGAPGELFF. The CDR3 nucleotides read TGCGCCAGCAGCTCCCTATCTTTTCGCGGAGGTGCCCCCGGGGAGCTGTTTTTT.